This TCR beta chain was profiled in a study of blood T cells in healthy people across ages. Study-level results: The donors' CMV status was not determined, possibly confounding changes in expanded clonotypes.

Germline V gene sequence: CDR1 MNHNS, CDR2 SASEGT. V gave up 7 bases and J gave up 1 base, with 14 bases separating them. The CDR3 is 14 amino acids. The second PCR ran about 7 to 12 cycles with a sample-barcoded 5' primer and J-beta primers. Unique molecular identifiers of 12 random nucleotides labeled each cDNA. MiXCR, run by TCRdb on the 5' RACE reads, gives a single entry per CDR3 protein. The repertoire consists of approximately 800,000 distinct CDR3 sequences, with roughly three fifths occurring once and the leading ten covering 20% to 30%. This clonotype was detected only a few times. Its matching antigen is unknown.

The sequenced material came from blood. The chain links TRBV6-1 to TRBJ2-7, with D perhaps matching TRBD1 (5 bases). The sequence derives from a man aged 40-49 years in good health. This CDR3 reads CASTLTVGSYEQYF. The CDR3 DNA sequence: TGTGCCAGCACCTTGACAGTCGGATCCTACGAGCAGTACTTC.